The rows below give T cell receptor beta chains drawn from one sample of a study of sequential checkpoint blockade in melanoma. Sequencing was performed with immunoSEQ multiplex PCR; in TCRdb, only in-frame clones are kept and a portion is missing. Here the sample spans 3,000 to 3,500 clones, about 19% being singletons. The source material was tumor tissue (inferred from file names), sampled from a patient given nivolumab and ipilimumab in sequence. The source of these receptors is a human donor with melanoma. Each CDR3 is given with its conserved first and last residue. D genes are given only for firm matches. The size of a clone is reported for some rows only, either as once, few or many, or as a class for expanded clones.

size,V,J,D,CDR3,DNA
-,TRBV6-8,TRBJ2-7,-,CAGRGPGTGVYEQYF,TGTGCCGGGAGGGGACCTGGGACAGGAGTCTACGAGCAGTACTTC
few,TRBV6-8,TRBJ1-1,-,CASSPVQGKNTEAFF,TGTGCCAGCAGCCCTGTCCAGGGGAAGAACACTGAAGCTTTCTTT
-,TRBV28,TRBJ2-2,TRBD2,CASSLSERGPTGELFF,TGTGCCAGCAGTTTATCAGAGCGGGGGCCCACCGGGGAGCTGTTTTTT
medium-sized,TRBV11-3,TRBJ2-2,-,CASSREPLYTGELFF,TGTGCCAGCAGCCGCGAACCACTATACACCGGGGAGCTGTTTTTT
-,TRBV9,TRBJ2-2,TRBD2,CASSVESGVDTGELFF,TGTGCCAGCAGCGTAGAAAGCGGGGTCGACACCGGGGAGCTGTTTTTT
-,TRBV19,TRBJ1-5,-,CASSMVGLGQPQHF,TGTGCCAGTAGTATGGTTGGGTTAGGACAGCCCCAGCATTTT
many,TRBV11-3,TRBJ1-1,TRBD1,CASSSRDRVTEAFF,TGTGCCAGCAGCTCCCGGGACAGGGTCACTGAAGCTTTCTTT
few,TRBV19,TRBJ1-6,-,CASSRLNSPLHF,TGTGCCAGTAGTAGGCTAAATTCACCCCTCCACTTT
medium-sized,TRBV11-3,TRBJ2-2,-,CASSWGFLTGELFF,TGTGCCAGCAGCTGGGGGTTTCTAACCGGGGAGCTGTTTTTT
-,TRBV7-7,TRBJ2-1,TRBD1,CASSRDRVSDEQFF,TGTGCCAGCAGCCGGGACAGGGTTTCCGATGAGCAGTTCTTC
medium-sized,TRBV11-3,TRBJ2-1,-,CASSQGPQIYNEQFF,TGTGCCAGCTCTCAAGGGCCGCAGATCTACAATGAGCAGTTCTTC
-,TRBV19,TRBJ1-2,-,CASSEDSYGYTF,TGTGCCAGTAGTGAGGATTCCTATGGCTACACCTTC
few,TRBV27,TRBJ2-3,TRBD2,CASSTPRTSDTDTQYF,TGTGCCAGCAGTACGCCTCGGACTAGCGACACAGATACGCAGTATTTT
-,TRBV10-2,TRBJ1-5,-,CATKRPGYGNQPQHF,TGCGCCACTAAGCGGCCGGGTTATGGGAATCAGCCCCAGCATTTT
few,TRBV9,TRBJ2-3,-,CASSVSGLLDTQYF,TGTGCCAGCAGCGTTTCCGGACTGCTAGATACGCAGTATTTT
few,TRBV10-3,TRBJ2-3,-,CAISESAGTDPDTQYF,TGTGCCATCAGTGAGTCCGCAGGGACCGACCCAGATACGCAGTATTTT
medium-sized,TRBV9,TRBJ1-3,-,CASSSQDRNTIYF,TGTGCCAGCAGCTCGCAAGACAGAAACACCATATATTTT
-,TRBV12-5,TRBJ1-4,-,CASRGDEKLFF,TGTGCGTCGCGGGGCGATGAAAAACTGTTTTTT
large,TRBV18,TRBJ1-5,-,CASSPEANQPQHF,TGTGCCAGCTCACCAGAGGCCAATCAGCCCCAGCATTTT
many,TRBV11-3,TRBJ2-5,TRBD1,CASSLRTGGETQYF,TGTGCCAGCAGCCTCCGGACAGGGGGGGAGACCCAGTACTTC
-,TRBV23-1,TRBJ1-2,-,CASSQDSVRGLWYGYTF,TGCGCCAGCAGCCAAGATAGTGTAAGGGGACTTTGGTATGGCTACACCTTC
-,TRBV9,TRBJ1-4,TRBD1,CASSASGTGGEKLFF,TGTGCCAGCAGCGCCTCCGGGACAGGGGGTGAAAAACTGTTTTTT
medium-sized,TRBV6-8,TRBJ2-5,TRBD1,CASSSQTGVETQYF,TGTGCCAGCAGTTCCCAGACAGGGGTAGAGACCCAGTACTTC
few,TRBV11-3,TRBJ2-3,TRBD2,CASSSLRPGLASAQYF,TGTGCCAGCAGTAGTTTACGGCCTGGACTAGCCTCAGCGCAGTATTTT
many,TRBV23-1,TRBJ2-7,-,CASSQTGFGGQYF,TGCGCCAGCAGCCAGACAGGTTTCGGGGGGCAGTACTTC
-,TRBV19,TRBJ1-5,-,CASSRLGPGQPQHF,TGTGCCAGTAGCCGACTCGGACCGGGGCAGCCCCAGCATTTT
large,TRBV19,TRBJ1-1,-,CASSIPGNTEAFF,TGTGCCAGTAGTATCCCAGGGAACACTGAAGCTTTCTTT
-,TRBV19,TRBJ2-1,-,CASSIYRDNEQFF,TGTGCCAGTAGTATATACAGGGACAATGAGCAGTTCTTC
many,TRBV4-1,TRBJ2-2,-,CASSRGISNTGELFF,TGCGCCAGCAGCCGGGGAATTTCGAACACCGGGGAGCTGTTTTTT
-,TRBV4-1,TRBJ1-2,TRBD1,CASSERDSPNYGYTF,TGCGCCAGCAGCGAAAGGGACAGCCCAAACTATGGCTACACCTTC
many,TRBV11-3,TRBJ1-2,TRBD1,CASSSGTGENYGYTF,TGTGCCAGCAGCTCCGGGACAGGGGAAAACTATGGCTACACCTTC
medium-sized,TRBV6-8,TRBJ2-1,TRBD2,CASSDLGGYNEQFF,TGTGCCAGCAGTGATTTGGGAGGGTACAATGAGCAGTTCTTC
-,TRBV18,TRBJ1-2,-,CASSPSGEYYGYTF,TGTGCCAGCTCACCCTCGGGGGAATACTATGGCTACACCTTC
medium-sized,TRBV11-3,TRBJ2-5,-,CASSQVGQPLYQETQYF,TGTGCCAGCAGCCAAGTCGGACAGCCATTGTACCAAGAGACCCAGTACTTC
-,TRBV12-5,TRBJ2-7,-,CGAGGSSNSYEQYF,TGTGGAGCAGGTGGCTCATCGAACTCCTACGAGCAGTACTTC
-,TRBV28,TRBJ1-5,-,CASSFMGMGQPQHF,TGTGCCAGCAGTTTTATGGGGATGGGTCAGCCCCAGCATTTT
-,TRBV25-1,TRBJ1-3,-,CASSIQGRNTIYF,TGTGCCAGCAGTATACAGGGAAGGAACACCATATATTTT
few,TRBV6-8,TRBJ2-7,-,CASSYVGRRGVYEQYF,TGTGCCAGCAGTTACGTAGGTAGACGAGGGGTCTACGAGCAGTACTTC
few,TRBV10-3,TRBJ2-5,-,CAISESDKFGETQYF,TGTGCCATCAGTGAGTCGGACAAGTTTGGAGAGACCCAGTACTTC
few,TRBV6-8,TRBJ1-5,-,CAISPPGVGQPQHF,TGTGCCATCAGTCCTCCAGGGGTAGGTCAGCCCCAGCATTTT
medium-sized,TRBV11-3,TRBJ1-1,-,CASRTSTGSTEAFF,TGTGCCAGCAGAACGTCCACAGGAAGCACTGAAGCTTTCTTT
-,TRBV16,TRBJ2-5,-,CASSQYGGKRREQETQYF,TGTGCCAGCAGCCAATACGGAGGGAAAAGAAGGGAACAAGAGACCCAGTACTTC
few,TRBV28,TRBJ1-1,-,CASRPGGPTEAFF,TGTGCCAGCCGGCCGGGGGGGCCCACTGAAGCTTTCTTT
few,TRBV10-3,TRBJ2-3,-,CAISERSGLVMPDTQYF,TGTGCCATCAGTGAGAGGTCAGGACTGGTGATGCCCGATACGCAGTATTTT
-,TRBV15,TRBJ1-2,TRBD1,CATSRGKTGDGYTF,TGTGCCACCAGCAGAGGGAAGACAGGGGATGGCTACACCTTC
-,TRBV5-1,TRBJ2-2,-,CASSLDDGSAGELFF,TGCGCCAGCAGCTTGGATGACGGATCCGCCGGGGAGCTGTTTTTT
-,TRBV6-8,TRBJ1-6,TRBD1,CASSYPFSTGSSPLHF,TGTGCCAGCAGTTACCCCTTTTCGACAGGGAGTTCACCCCTCCACTTT
few,TRBV19,TRBJ2-3,-,CASGGGTDTQYF,TGTGCCAGTGGAGGCGGCACAGATACGCAGTATTTT
-,TRBV25-1,TRBJ1-5,-,CASSLAGPNQPQHF,TGTGCCAGCAGTTTAGCAGGGCCCAATCAGCCCCAGCATTTT
few,TRBV6-1,TRBJ2-4,-,CASSEAGLENIQYF,TGTGCCAGCAGTGAAGCGGGGTTAGAAAACATTCAGTACTTC
medium-sized,TRBV9,TRBJ2-1,TRBD2,CASSARDTIAGSKNEQFF,TGTGCCAGCAGCGCCCGAGATACCATAGCGGGGAGTAAGAATGAGCAGTTCTTC
medium-sized,TRBV11-3,TRBJ2-3,-,CASSFIRSGATDTQYF,TGTGCCAGCAGCTTCATCCGGAGTGGGGCAACAGATACGCAGTATTTT
medium-sized,TRBV6-8,TRBJ2-1,-,CASVTGGPYNEQFF,TGTGCCAGCGTCACGGGGGGCCCCTACAATGAGCAGTTCTTC
-,TRBV18,TRBJ1-4,TRBD1,CASSPGTASIEKLFF,TGTGCCAGCTCACCTGGGACAGCTTCGATTGAAAAACTGTTTTTT
-,TRBV6-8,TRBJ1-2,TRBD1,CASSTTGNYGYTF,TGTGCCAGCAGTACGACAGGGAACTATGGCTACACCTTC
medium-sized,TRBV4-1,TRBJ1-5,-,CASSPLGELGNQPQHF,TGCGCCAGCAGCCCCCTGGGGGAGTTGGGCAATCAGCCCCAGCATTTT
medium-sized,TRBV11-3,TRBJ2-5,TRBD2,CASSLTSGGPQETQYF,TGTGCCAGCAGCTTAACTAGCGGGGGCCCTCAAGAGACCCAGTACTTC
few,TRBV9,TRBJ2-2,TRBD1,CASSVGRGPSTGELFF,TGTGCCAGCAGCGTGGGTAGGGGGCCGAGCACCGGGGAGCTGTTTTTT
few,TRBV19,TRBJ1-4,-,CASSKQSIRKLFF,TGTGCCAGTAGTAAGCAGAGCATTCGGAAACTGTTTTTT